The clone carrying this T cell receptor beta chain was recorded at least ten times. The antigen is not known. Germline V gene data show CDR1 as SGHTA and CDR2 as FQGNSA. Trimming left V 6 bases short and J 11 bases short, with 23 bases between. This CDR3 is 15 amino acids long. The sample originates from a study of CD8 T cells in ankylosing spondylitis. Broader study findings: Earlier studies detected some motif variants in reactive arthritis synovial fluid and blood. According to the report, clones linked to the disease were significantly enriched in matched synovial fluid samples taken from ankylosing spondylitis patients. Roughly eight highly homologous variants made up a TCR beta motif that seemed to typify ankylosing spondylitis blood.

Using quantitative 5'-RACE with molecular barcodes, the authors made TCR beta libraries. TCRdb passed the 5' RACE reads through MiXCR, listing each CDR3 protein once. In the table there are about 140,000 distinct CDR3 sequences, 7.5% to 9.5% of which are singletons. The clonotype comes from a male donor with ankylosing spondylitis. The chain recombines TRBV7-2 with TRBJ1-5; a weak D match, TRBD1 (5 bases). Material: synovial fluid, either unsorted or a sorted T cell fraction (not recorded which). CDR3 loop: CASSPELGVGGAQHF. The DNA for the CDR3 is TGTGCCAGCAGTCCAGAACTAGGGGTTGGGGGAGCCCAGCATTTT.